This paragraph reports one TCR beta chain. No antigen is known for it. The sample belongs to a study of identifying expanded T cells in peripheral blood. Collection occurred without any documented infections or immune events in donors. TCRdb's table, derived via immunoSEQ multiplex PCR, lists solely in-frame clones and lacks some. The sample has 95,000 to 150,000 clones, 84% seen once; the top ten hold more than 2.5%. CDR3 size: 12 residues. Germline V lookup: CDR1 SGHDT, CDR2 YYEEEE. Trimming pared 1 base from V and 7 bases from J, leaving 8 bases between. Study-wide points: Variance in clone template counts between roughly 2-week samples significantly increased with total template count across all healthy donors.

The receptor was derived from a person between 18 and 70 years old in good health. The chain has TRBV5-6 and TRBJ1-1; D is ambiguous. The sequencing sample was made of blood. CDR3 region: CASSLSDLEAFF. The CDR3 DNA reads TGTGCCAGCAGCTTGTCAGACCTTGAAGCTTTCTTT.